This T cell receptor (beta chain) was captured by sequencing in a study of CD8 T cells in Susac syndrome. With random hexamers, reverse transcription was performed on roughly 0.5 to 1 ug of RNA. TCRdb reprocessed the immunoSEQ multiplex PCR reads with MiXCR, giving one entry per CDR3 protein. The sample gives approximately 71,000 distinct CDR3 sequences, 96% of which show up once; over 0.09% is in the top ten. Isolation of CD8+ and CD4+ T cells was performed negatively, whereas enrichment of TEMRA cells was done by FACS. The germline V and J ends were trimmed by 2 bases and 0 bases, with 10 bases remaining between them. The CDR3 totals 15 residues. Germline values: CDR1 MNHNY, CDR2 SVGAGI (reference sequence).

Sequenced sample: CD4+ T cells from PBMCs. This rearrangement joins TRBV6-6 to TRBJ1-1, with D possibly TRBD1 on 5 matching bases. The receptor comes from a human donor with multiple sclerosis. The CDR3 spells CASSYPGTMNTEAFF. The CDR3, as DNA: TGTGCCAGCAGTTACCCTGGGACCATGAACACTGAAGCTTTCTTT.